The next 15 T cell receptor beta chains were all read from a single sample in a study of T-cell reconstitution after alpha-beta-depleted transplantation in children (dated by TCRdb to 2016 to 2017). Libraries were built with PCR. The listed sequencing device is Illumina HiSeq 2500. Molecular barcoding was employed in the preparation of TCR libraries, with unique molecular identifiers being used to normalize TCRbeta repertoire quantification. Starting from the raw public reads, TCRdb applied fastp trimming at Q25, assembled clones with MiXCR and retained in-frame beta chains. Under each unique CDR3 protein, matching rows form one entry showing the most common genes and DNA. Across this sample there are over 150,000 distinct CDR3 sequences, with 13% to 15% seen only once. Roughly 13% of the sample rests with the top ten. The sequences come from PBMCs from the stem cell graft donor, collected from the stem cell graft. The receptors here all came from a human donor who donated a stem cell graft to a child with acute lymphoblastic leukemia.

This clonotype appeared once. The rearrangement links TRBV11-2 to TRBJ2-5; TRBD2 matches 10 bases. With V trimmed by 5 bases and J by 0 bases, 6 bases remained unmatched. CDR3 length: 16 residues. CDR1 and CDR2 (germline): SGHAT, FQNNGV. The CDR3 DNA reads TGTGCCAGCAGCCTCACGCTAGCGGGAGACCAAGAGACCCAGTACTTC. Its translation: CASSLTLAGDQETQYF. The whole variable domain, filled in from reference TRBV11-2 and TRBJ2-5, reads EAGVAQSPRYKIIEKRQSVAFWCNPISGHATLYWYQQILGQGPKLLIQFQNNGVVDDSQLPKDRFSAERLKGVDSTLKIQPAKLEDSAVYLCASSLTLAGDQETQYFGPGTRLLVL.

This rearrangement joins TRBV5-1 to TRBJ1-1; TRBD1 matches 7 bases. The CDR3 totals 11 residues. V lost 7 bases to trimming and J lost 7 bases; unmatched junction nucleotides: 4. Germline V gene lookup returns CDR1 SGHRS and CDR2 YFSETQ. CDR3 nucleotides: TGCGCCAGCCTCAGGGGGAATGAAGCTTTCTTT. It is translated as CASLRGNEAFF.

This clonotype has ten or more counts. The chain is built from TRBV20-1 and TRBJ2-1; D gene unclear. V shed 2 bases and J shed 12 bases, with 11 bases lying between them. CDR1 is DFQATT and CDR2 is SNEGSKA in the germline V gene (reference sequence). The CDR3 length is 11 residues. The CDR3 protein is CSARWGSGQFF. Written as DNA, the CDR3 is TGCAGTGCTAGATGGGGTTCTGGGCAGTTCTTC.

This clonotype occurred many times. V usage is TRBV12-3 or TRBV12-4 and J usage is TRBJ2-7; no definite D call. The CDR3 contains 15 residues. V lost 3 bases to trimming and J lost 0 bases, with 12 bases between them. This CDR3 reads CASSFRGSSSYEQYF. The CDR3 DNA follows: TGTGCCAGCAGTTTTAGAGGTTCTTCCTCCTACGAGCAGTACTTC.

This clonotype was seen ten or more times. The genes are TRBV27 and TRBJ1-5, with D perhaps matching TRBD1 (6 bases). The CDR3 has 14 amino acids. V was pared by 8 bases and J by 4 bases, with 15 bases between. Germline V gives CDR1 MNHEY, CDR2 SMNVEV (reference sequence). The CDR3 is CASQEGGGNQPQHF. The CDR3 region has the DNA TGTGCCAGCCAGGAAGGGGGTGGGAATCAGCCCCAGCATTTT.

In nucleotides, the CDR3 is TGCAGTGCCAAAACGCCTAGGTGTACGGGCCTTCGGTACTTC. Translation gives CSAKTPRCTGLRYF. The rearrangement uses TRBV20-1 and TRBJ2-4; D is ambiguous. Germline CDR1 reads DFQATT; CDR2 reads SNEGSKA (reference sequence). The CDR3 runs 14 residues. V was shortened by 6 bases and J by 15 bases, with 27 bases between the two germline ends.

This clonotype has a handful of counts. The chain has TRBV5-1 and TRBJ2-5; D call uncertain. The CDR3 is 16 amino acids. V was cut by 4 bases and J by 7 bases, with 23 bases left in between. Germline lookup yields CDR1 SGHRS and CDR2 YFSETQ. CDR3 protein: CASSALDLTSTGTQYF. The CDR3 bases are TGCGCCAGCAGCGCACTCGACTTAACCTCCACTGGGACCCAGTACTTC.

This clonotype was seen many times. For the CDR3, the DNA is TGTGCCAGTAGAGGGGCAGGGGATATTGGCTACACCTTC. This codes for CASRGAGDIGYTF. The J gene is TRBJ1-2, the V gene TRBV11-2, with D maybe TRBD1 (6 bases). Trimming cost V 9 bases and J 7 bases, with 18 bases left between them. Germline values: CDR1 SGHAT, CDR2 FQNNGV. The CDR3 totals 13 residues.

This clonotype was picked up many times. V gene TRBV12-3 or TRBV12-4 combines with J gene TRBJ1-5, with D unclear. This CDR3 comprises 13 residues. Trimming left V 6 bases short and J 7 bases short, with 13 bases between. The CDR3 loop is CASSRTPRQPQHF. CDR3 coding DNA: TGTGCCAGCAGCCGGACCCCGAGGCAGCCCCAGCATTTT.

This chain joins TRBV20-1 and TRBJ2-7; D could derive from TRBD1 or TRBD2 (5 bases each). Per the germline V gene, CDR1 is DFQATT and CDR2 is SNEGSKA (reference sequence). This CDR3 is 22 amino acids long. V shed 3 bases and J shed 3 bases, with 39 bases lying between them. The CDR3 DNA follows: TGCAGTGCTAGGGGTTATAAACTAGTTGAACACCGGGACCCCGGGCGAGTCTACGAGCAGTACTTC. Translating it yields CSARGYKLVEHRDPGRVYEQYF.

This clonotype appeared many times. This chain connects TRBV5-1 to TRBJ2-4; 9 bases are a match to TRBD2. Per germline, CDR1 SGHRS and CDR2 YFSETQ. This CDR3 is built from 19 residues. The trim removed 0 bases at V and 0 bases at J, leaving 10 bases unmatched. The CDR3 nucleotides read TGCGCCAGCAGCTTGGCCGGGACTAGCACGGTTATAGCCAAAAACATTCAGTACTTC. Its protein is CASSLAGTSTVIAKNIQYF. The whole variable domain, remainder taken from reference TRBV5-1 and TRBJ2-4, is KAGVTQTPRYLIKTRGQQVTLSCSPISGHRSVSWYQQTPGQGLQFLFEYFSETQRNKGNFPGRFSGRQFSNSRSEMNVSTLELGDSALYLCASSLAGTSTVIAKNIQYFGAGTRLSVL.

This clonotype was counted ten times or more. The V and J genes are TRBV24-1 and TRBJ2-5, with 8 bases lining up with TRBD1. V lost 5 bases to trimming and J lost 4 bases; unmatched junction nucleotides: 5. The CDR3 runs to 14 residues. The germline gives CDR1 KGHDR, CDR2 SFDVKD. CDR3 protein: CATSGPTGGETQYF. CDR3 sequence (DNA): TGTGCCACCAGTGGCCCCACAGGGGGAGAGACCCAGTACTTC.

This CDR3 is CATSDGTGGGYNEQFF. Written as DNA, the CDR3 is TGTGCCACCAGTGATGGCACAGGGGGCGGGTACAATGAGCAGTTCTTC. V and J are TRBV24-1 and TRBJ2-1; 9 bases align to TRBD1. Germline CDR1 reads KGHDR; CDR2 reads SFDVKD. This CDR3 has 16 amino acids. Trimming removed 3 bases from V and 4 bases from J; junction bases left unmatched: 6.

The V and J genes are TRBV5-6 and TRBJ1-1; D is unresolved. The CDR3 loop spans 13 amino acids. CDR1 SGHDT and CDR2 YYEEEE come from the germline V gene. The ends were cut back, 0 bases at V and 5 bases at J, with 8 bases in the middle. CDR3 coding DNA: TGTGCCAGCAGCTTGGTAGCAGAGACTGAAGCTTTCTTT. Encoded protein: CASSLVAETEAFF.

This clonotype was counted ten times or more. CDR3 residues: CASSSIRTGTGNEQFF. CDR3 DNA sequence: TGCGCCAGCAGTTCTATCCGGACAGGGACTGGCAATGAGCAGTTCTTC. The J gene is TRBJ2-1, the V gene TRBV5-1, with 8 bases identical to TRBD1. Germline V gene lookup returns CDR1 SGHRS and CDR2 YFSETQ. V trimming: 5 bases; J trimming: 6 bases; junction bases outside the gene matches: 13. The CDR3 is 16 amino acids.